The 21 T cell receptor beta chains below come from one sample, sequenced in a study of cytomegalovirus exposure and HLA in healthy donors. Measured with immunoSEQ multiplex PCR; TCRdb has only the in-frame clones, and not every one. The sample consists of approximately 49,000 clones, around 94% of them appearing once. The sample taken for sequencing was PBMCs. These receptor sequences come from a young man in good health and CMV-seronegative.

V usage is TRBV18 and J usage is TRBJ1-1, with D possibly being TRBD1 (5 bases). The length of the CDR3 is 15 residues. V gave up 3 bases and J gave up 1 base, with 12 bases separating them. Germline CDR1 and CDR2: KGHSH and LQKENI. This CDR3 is CASSPGGGGNTEAFF. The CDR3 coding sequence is TGTGCCAGCTCACCCGGCGGGGGTGGGAACACTGAAGCTTTCTTT.

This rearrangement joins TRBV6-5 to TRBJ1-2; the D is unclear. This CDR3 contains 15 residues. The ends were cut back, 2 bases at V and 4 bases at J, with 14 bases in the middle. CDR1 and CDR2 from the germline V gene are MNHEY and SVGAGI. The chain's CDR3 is CASSYQPNGVYGYTF. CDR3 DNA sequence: TGTGCCAGCAGTTACCAGCCCAACGGAGTCTATGGCTACACCTTC.

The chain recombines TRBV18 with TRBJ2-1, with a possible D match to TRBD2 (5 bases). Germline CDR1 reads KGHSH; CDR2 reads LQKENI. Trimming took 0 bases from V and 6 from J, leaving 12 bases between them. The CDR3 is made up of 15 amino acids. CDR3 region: CASSPPRGLFNEQFF. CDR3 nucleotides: TGTGCCAGCTCACCACCTAGAGGGCTGTTCAATGAGCAGTTCTTC.

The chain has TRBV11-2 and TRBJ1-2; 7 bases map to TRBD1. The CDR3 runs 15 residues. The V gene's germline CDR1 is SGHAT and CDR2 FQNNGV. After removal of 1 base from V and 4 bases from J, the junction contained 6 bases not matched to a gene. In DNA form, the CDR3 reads TGTGCCAGCAGCTTAGCTCCCTGGACAGGCTATGGCTACACCTTC. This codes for CASSLAPWTGYGYTF.

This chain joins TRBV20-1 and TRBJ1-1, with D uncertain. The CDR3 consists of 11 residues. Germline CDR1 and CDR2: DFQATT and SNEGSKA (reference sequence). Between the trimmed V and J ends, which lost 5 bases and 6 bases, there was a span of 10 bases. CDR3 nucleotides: TGCAGTGCTCGTAAGAGGGCTGAAGCTTTCTTT. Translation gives CSARKRAEAFF.

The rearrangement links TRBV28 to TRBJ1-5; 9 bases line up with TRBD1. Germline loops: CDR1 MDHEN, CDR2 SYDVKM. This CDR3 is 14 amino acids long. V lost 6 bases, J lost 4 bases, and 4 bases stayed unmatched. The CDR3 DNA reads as TGTGCCAGCAGCCGGGACAGGGAGAATCAGCCCCAGCATTTT. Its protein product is CASSRDRENQPQHF.

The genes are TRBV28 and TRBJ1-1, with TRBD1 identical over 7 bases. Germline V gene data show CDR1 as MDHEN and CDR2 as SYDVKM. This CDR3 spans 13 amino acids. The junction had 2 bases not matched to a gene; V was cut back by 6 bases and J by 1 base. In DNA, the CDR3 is TGTGCCAGCAGGAGACAGGGGAACACTGAAGCTTTCTTT. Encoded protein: CASRRQGNTEAFF.

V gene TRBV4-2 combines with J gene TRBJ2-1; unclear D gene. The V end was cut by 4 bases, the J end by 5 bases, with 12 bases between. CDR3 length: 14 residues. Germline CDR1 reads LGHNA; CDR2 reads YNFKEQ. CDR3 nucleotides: TGTGCCAGCAGCCCCGGTGTCTACGACAATGAGCAGTTCTTC. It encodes CASSPGVYDNEQFF.

CDR3 region: CASSYLLRGNEQFF. The CDR3 bases are TGTGCCAGCAGCTACCTTCTTCGCGGGAATGAGCAGTTCTTC. V usage is TRBV7-9 and J usage is TRBJ2-1, with D maybe TRBD2 (5 bases). There are 14 residues in the CDR3. The V end lost 4 bases, the J end lost 7 bases, and 14 bases lay between the germline ends. Germline CDR1 reads SEHNR; CDR2 reads FQNEAQ (reference sequence).

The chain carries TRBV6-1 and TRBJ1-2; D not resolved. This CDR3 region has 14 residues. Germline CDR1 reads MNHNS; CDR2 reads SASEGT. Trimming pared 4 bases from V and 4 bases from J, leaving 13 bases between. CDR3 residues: CASSGRGGRYGYTF. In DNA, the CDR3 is TGTGCCAGCAGTGGCCGGGGTGGACGCTATGGCTACACCTTC.

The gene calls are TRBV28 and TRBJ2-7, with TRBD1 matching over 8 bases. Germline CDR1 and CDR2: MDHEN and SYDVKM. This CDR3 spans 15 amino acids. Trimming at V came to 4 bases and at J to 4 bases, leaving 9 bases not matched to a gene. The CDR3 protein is CASSSPGQGPYEQYF. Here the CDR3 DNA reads TGTGCCAGCAGTTCCCCCGGACAGGGACCGTACGAGCAGTACTTC.

CDR3 loop: CASSGDGRNTEAFF. The CDR3 DNA reads TGTGCCAGCAGTGGGGACGGGAGAAACACTGAAGCTTTCTTT. The gene calls are TRBV25-1 and TRBJ1-1; possibly TRBD1 for D (5 bases). The germline gives CDR1 MGHDK, CDR2 SYGVNS. This CDR3 comprises 14 residues. Deletions cut 4 bases from V and 2 bases from J, with 11 bases between.

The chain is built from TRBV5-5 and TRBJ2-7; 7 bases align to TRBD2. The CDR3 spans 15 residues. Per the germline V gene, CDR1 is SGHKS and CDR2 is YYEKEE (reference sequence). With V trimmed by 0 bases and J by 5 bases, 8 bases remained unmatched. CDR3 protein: CASSLAFWGGNEQYF. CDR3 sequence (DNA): TGTGCCAGCAGCTTGGCCTTTTGGGGAGGGAACGAGCAGTACTTC.

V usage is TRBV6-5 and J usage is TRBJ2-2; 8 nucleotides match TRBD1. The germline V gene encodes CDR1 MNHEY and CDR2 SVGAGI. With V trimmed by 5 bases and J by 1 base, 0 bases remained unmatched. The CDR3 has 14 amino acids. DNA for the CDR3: TGTGCCAGCAGTGACAGGGGGAACACCGGGGAGCTGTTTTTT. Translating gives CASSDRGNTGELFF.

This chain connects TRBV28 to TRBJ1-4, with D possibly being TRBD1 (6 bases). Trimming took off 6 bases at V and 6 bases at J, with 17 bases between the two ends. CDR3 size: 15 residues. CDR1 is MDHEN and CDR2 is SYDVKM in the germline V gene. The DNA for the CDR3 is TGTGCCAGCAGCCCTTCCGGGGGGCTCGATGAAAAACTGTTTTTT. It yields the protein CASSPSGGLDEKLFF. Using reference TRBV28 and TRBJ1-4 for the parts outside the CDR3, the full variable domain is DVKVTQSSRYLVKRTGEKVFLECVQDMDHENMFWYRQDPGLGLRLIYFSYDVKMKEKGDIPEGYSVSREKKERFSLILESASTNQTSMYLCASSPSGGLDEKLFFGSGTQLSVL.

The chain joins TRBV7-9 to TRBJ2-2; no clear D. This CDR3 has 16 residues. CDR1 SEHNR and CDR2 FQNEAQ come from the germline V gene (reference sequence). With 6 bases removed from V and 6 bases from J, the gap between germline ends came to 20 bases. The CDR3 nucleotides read TGTGCCAGCAGTTTTCCGACTTCGGATCGGGCCGGGGAGCTGTTTTTT. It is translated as CASSFPTSDRAGELFF.

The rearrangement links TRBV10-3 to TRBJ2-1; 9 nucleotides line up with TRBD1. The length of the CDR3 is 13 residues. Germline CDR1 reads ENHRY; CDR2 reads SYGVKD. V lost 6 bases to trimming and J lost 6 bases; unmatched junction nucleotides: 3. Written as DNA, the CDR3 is TGTGCCATCAGGGGGGACAGGGCCAATGAGCAGTTCTTC. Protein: CAIRGDRANEQFF.

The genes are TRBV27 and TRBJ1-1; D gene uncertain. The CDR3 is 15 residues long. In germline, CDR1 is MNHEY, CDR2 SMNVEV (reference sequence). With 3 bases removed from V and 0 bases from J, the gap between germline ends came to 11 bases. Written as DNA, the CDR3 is TGTGCCAGCAGTTTCGACGGACTGTTGAACACTGAAGCTTTCTTT. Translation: CASSFDGLLNTEAFF.

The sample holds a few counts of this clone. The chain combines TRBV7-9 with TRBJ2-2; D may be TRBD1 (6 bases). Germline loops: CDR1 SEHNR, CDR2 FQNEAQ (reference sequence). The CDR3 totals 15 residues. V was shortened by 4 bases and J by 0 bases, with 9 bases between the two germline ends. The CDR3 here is CASSSDSSNTGELFF. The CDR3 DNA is TGTGCCAGCAGCTCGGACAGCTCGAACACCGGGGAGCTGTTTTTT.

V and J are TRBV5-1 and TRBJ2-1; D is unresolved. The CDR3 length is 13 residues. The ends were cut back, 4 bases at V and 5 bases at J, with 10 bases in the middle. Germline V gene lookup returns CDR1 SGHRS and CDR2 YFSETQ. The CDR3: CASSPLYNNEQFF. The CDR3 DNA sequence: TGCGCCAGCAGCCCTTTATACAACAATGAGCAGTTCTTC.

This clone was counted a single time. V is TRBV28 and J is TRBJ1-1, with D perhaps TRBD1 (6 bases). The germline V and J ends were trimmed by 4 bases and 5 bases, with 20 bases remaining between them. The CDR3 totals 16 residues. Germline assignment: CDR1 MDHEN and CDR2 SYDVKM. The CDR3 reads CASSSLQGLGPTEAFF. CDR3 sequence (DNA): TGTGCCAGCAGTTCTTTACAGGGTCTGGGCCCAACTGAAGCTTTCTTT. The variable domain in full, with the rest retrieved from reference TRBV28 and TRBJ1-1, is DVKVTQSSRYLVKRTGEKVFLECVQDMDHENMFWYRQDPGLGLRLIYFSYDVKMKEKGDIPEGYSVSREKKERFSLILESASTNQTSMYLCASSSLQGLGPTEAFFGQGTRLTVV.